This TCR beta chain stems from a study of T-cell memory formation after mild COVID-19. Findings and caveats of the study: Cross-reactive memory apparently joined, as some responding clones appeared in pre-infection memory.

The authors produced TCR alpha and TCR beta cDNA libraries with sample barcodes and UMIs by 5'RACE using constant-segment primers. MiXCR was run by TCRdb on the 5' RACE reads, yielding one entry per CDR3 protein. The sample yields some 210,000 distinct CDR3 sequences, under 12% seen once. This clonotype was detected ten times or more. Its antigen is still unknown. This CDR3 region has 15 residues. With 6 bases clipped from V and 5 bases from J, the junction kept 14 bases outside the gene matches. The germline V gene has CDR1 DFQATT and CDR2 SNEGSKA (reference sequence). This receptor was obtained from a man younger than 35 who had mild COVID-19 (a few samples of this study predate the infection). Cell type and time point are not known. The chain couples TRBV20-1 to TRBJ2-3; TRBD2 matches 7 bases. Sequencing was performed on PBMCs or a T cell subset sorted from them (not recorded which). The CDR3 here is CSAPQAGTKLDTQYF. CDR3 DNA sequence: TGCAGTGCACCACAAGCGGGGACCAAATTAGATACGCAGTATTTT.